The sequence of this T cell receptor (beta chain) was determined in a study of control samples from healthy donors and cancer patients. The germline V gene has CDR1 LGHNA and CDR2 YNFKEQ. This CDR3 has 15 residues. V lost 2 bases, J lost 4 bases, and 3 bases stayed unmatched. Only in-frame clones appear in the TCRdb table, and some are missing; sequencing was by immunoSEQ multiplex PCR. The profile covers about 160,000 clones, with approximately 90% appearing a single time and about 0.73% taken by the ten largest. The TCR sequence derives from a woman aged 25 to 39 in good health. The chain employs TRBV4-2 and TRBJ2-2; the match to TRBD2 covers 8 bases. Source material: blood. The CDR3 sequence: CASSQLTSGTGELFF. The CDR3 DNA follows: TGTGCCAGCAGCCAACTTACTAGCGGCACCGGGGAGCTGTTTTTT.